A single sample is the source of the 30 T cell receptor beta chains below, sequenced in a study of T cells in Graves' hyperthyroidism and ophthalmopathy (dated by TCRdb to 2018 to 2020). Library method: multiplex PCR. Sequencing relied on an Illumina HiSeq 2000. The TCR beta CDR3 regions were amplified from the RNA transcripts. The TCR CDR3 was subjected to a first round of RT-PCR using the HTBI primer set and the Qiagen OneStep RT-PCR kit. Starting from the raw public reads, TCRdb applied fastp trimming at Q25, assembled clones with MiXCR and retained in-frame beta chains. Rows with a matching CDR3 protein are joined into one entry that keeps the most common DNA and genes. The sample yields roughly 150,000 distinct CDR3 sequences; over 7.5% were counted once. The ten largest clones take up roughly a fifth of the sample. Sequences were obtained from blood. These receptors were collected from a woman aged 18-29 years with Graves' hyperthyroidism that later progressed to Graves' ophthalmopathy.

This clonotype was seen more than once but under ten times. The CDR3 loop reads CASSKDSYQPQHF. As DNA, the CDR3 is TGTGCCAGTAGTAAGGACAGTTATCAGCCCCAGCATTTT. The J gene is TRBJ1-5, the V gene TRBV19, with a possible D match to TRBD1 (6 bases). The CDR3 is 13 amino acids. V shed 4 bases and J shed 5 bases, with 9 bases lying between them. Germline V gene lookup returns CDR1 LNHDA and CDR2 SQIVND (reference sequence).

This clonotype was recorded many times. At one boundary the junction diverges from the germline segment, which might be a read error. The chain is built from TRBV20-1 and TRBJ1-5, with D unresolved. CDR1 and CDR2 from the germline V gene are DFQATT and SNEGSKA (reference sequence). The CDR3 has 11 residues. CDR3 nucleotide sequence: TGCAGTGCTAGAGAGCATCAGGCCCAGCATTTT. Translated, it gives CSAREHQAQHF.

V gene TRBV18 combines with J gene TRBJ2-4; D gene ambiguous. The CDR3 covers 16 residues. Germline V gene data show CDR1 as KGHSH and CDR2 as LQKENI. V lost 3 bases to trimming and J lost 2 bases, with 14 bases between them. As DNA, the CDR3 is TGTGCCAGCTCACCCGGGTCAATGGTGACCAAAAACATTCAGTACTTC. Residues: CASSPGSMVTKNIQYF.

The genes are TRBV10-2 and TRBJ2-1, with D perhaps assigned TRBD1 or TRBD2 (6 bases each). This CDR3 has 15 residues. The germline V gene has CDR1 WSHSY and CDR2 SAAADI. Trimming removed 6 bases at V and 9 bases at J, with 21 bases between. The CDR3 protein is CASSHLGTGAGEQFF. CDR3 in DNA: TGCGCCAGCAGCCATCTCGGGACGGGGGCGGGTGAGCAGTTCTTC.

The chain joins TRBV19 to TRBJ2-2; D unresolved. CDR1 and CDR2 from the germline V gene are LNHDA and SQIVND (reference sequence). The length of the CDR3 is 18 residues. The V gene lost 2 bases and the J gene lost 7 bases, with 23 bases spanning the gap. In DNA, the CDR3 is TGTGCCAGTAGTATAATTCCCCCCCACTTACTTGATGGCGGGGAGCTGTTTTTT. It translates to CASSIIPPHLLDGGELFF. Looking up the rest from reference TRBV19 and TRBJ2-2 gives the full variable domain: DGGITQSPKYLFRKEGQNVTLSCEQNLNHDAMYWYRQDPGQGLRLIYYSQIVNDFQKGDIAEGYSVSREKKESFPLTVTSAQKNPTAFYLCASSIIPPHLLDGGELFFGEGSRLTVL.

This clonotype was seen at least ten times. V usage is TRBV14 and J usage is TRBJ1-1; 10 bases align to TRBD1. The germline V gene has CDR1 SGHDN and CDR2 FVKESK. The CDR3 is made up of 15 amino acids. V lost 6 bases and J lost 4; bases outside the gene matches: 8. In nucleotides, the CDR3 is TGTGCCAGCAGTCACCGGGACAGGGGCTTCACTGAAGCTTTCTTT. Amino acid sequence: CASSHRDRGFTEAFF.

With respect to this clonotype: Being one base from a much bigger clone, this may be a read error. V and J are TRBV20-1 and TRBJ2-3; 8 positions match TRBD1. CDR1 and CDR2 (germline): DFQATT, SNEGSKA (reference sequence). The CDR3 is 16 residues long. CDR3 in amino acids: CSATSTGAYRTDMQYF. As DNA, the CDR3 is TGCAGTGCTACTTCGACAGGGGCCTATCGCACAGATATGCAGTATTTT.

The genes are TRBV2 and TRBJ2-2; no clear D. V lost 5 bases and J 4 bases, leaving 11 bases between the germline ends. Germline V CDR1 and CDR2: SNHLY, FYNNEI. CDR3 size: 14 residues. In nucleotides, the CDR3 is TGTGCCAGCAGTTCTTTCCATTTCACCGGGGAGCTGTTTTTT. It translates to CASSSFHFTGELFF. Full variable domain (rest looked up from reference TRBV2 and TRBJ2-2): EPEVTQTPSHQVTQMGQEVILRCVPISNHLYFYWYRQILGQKVEFLVSFYNNEISEKSEIFDDQFSVERPDGSNFTLKIRSTKLEDSAMYFCASSSFHFTGELFFGEGSRLTVL.

This clonotype has ten or more counts. The chain recombines TRBV11-2 with TRBJ1-3; D may be TRBD1 (5 bases). CDR1 is SGHAT and CDR2 is FQNNGV in the germline V gene. The CDR3 extends over 13 amino acids. Between the trimmed V and J ends, which lost 5 bases and 4 bases, there was a span of 9 bases. This CDR3 reads CASSAYRGNTIYF. DNA for the CDR3: TGTGCCAGCAGCGCCTACAGGGGAAACACCATATATTTT.

This sequence joins TRBV24-1 and TRBJ1-6, with 8 bases identical to TRBD1. The germline CDR1 and CDR2 sequences are KGHDR and SFDVKD. CDR3 length: 13 residues. Trimming at V came to 10 bases and at J to 10 bases, leaving 8 bases not matched to a gene. CDR3 nucleotide sequence: TGTGCCACACAAGGACAGGGAGGCTCACCCCTCCACTTT. Its translation: CATQGQGGSPLHF.

Many counts were recorded for this clonotype. The CDR3 here is CASSDPHPGQAVYGYTF. CDR3 DNA sequence: TGTGCCAGCAGTGACCCTCATCCGGGACAGGCTGTCTATGGCTACACCTTC. V gene TRBV6-1 combines with J gene TRBJ1-2; TRBD1 aligns across 8 bases. CDR1 and CDR2 from the germline V gene are MNHNS and SASEGT. The CDR3 spans 17 residues. The V segment lost 3 bases and the J segment 4 bases; nucleotides outside the gene matches: 13.

This clonotype was counted many times. The gene calls are TRBV29-1 and TRBJ1-3; a possible D gene is TRBD1 (6 bases). This CDR3 contains 12 residues. From germline, CDR1 is SQVTM and CDR2 ANQGSEA. V was clipped by 4 bases and J by 2 bases, with 6 bases between them. CDR3 DNA sequence: TGCAGCGTTGCAGGGGCTGGAAACACCATATATTTT. Translation gives CSVAGAGNTIYF.

This clonotype has a count of ten or more. The V call is TRBV29-1, the J call TRBJ2-1; D uncertain. This CDR3 is 14 amino acids long. The germline gives CDR1 SQVTM, CDR2 ANQGSEA. Trimming cost V 8 bases and J 6 bases, with 20 bases left between them. The CDR3 DNA reads TGCAGCTTGCGGCCGTATGGGGTGGGCAATGAGCAGTTCTTC. Protein product: CSLRPYGVGNEQFF.

This clonotype was recorded many times. V usage is TRBV20-1 and J usage is TRBJ1-2; TRBD1 is a possible D gene (5 bases). CDR3 size: 14 residues. Germline CDR1 is DFQATT and CDR2 is SNEGSKA (reference sequence). V was trimmed by 1 base and J by 0 bases, leaving 9 bases between them. CDR3 DNA: TGCAGTGCTAGAGCTGGGGACTCTAACTATGGCTACACCTTC. Its translation is CSARAGDSNYGYTF.

This clonotype has at least ten counts. The chain recombines TRBV20-1 with TRBJ2-1; D perhaps matches TRBD2 (6 bases). Germline CDR1 and CDR2: DFQATT and SNEGSKA (reference sequence). Deletions cut 0 bases from V and 9 bases from J, with 12 bases between. The CDR3 extends over 13 amino acids. CDR3 coding DNA: TGCAGTGCTAGAGATAGTCGGGGGAGTGAGCAGTTCTTC. Its protein is CSARDSRGSEQFF.

Ten or more counts support this clonotype. The genes are TRBV19 and TRBJ2-7; 7 bases are a match to TRBD1. The CDR3 spans 15 residues. Trimming cost V 5 bases and J 0 bases; bases outside gene matches: 7. CDR1 LNHDA and CDR2 SQIVND come from the germline V gene (reference sequence). CDR3 coding DNA: TGTGCCAGTAGTGTAAAAGGACAGGTCTCCTACGAGCAGTACTTC. Its protein is CASSVKGQVSYEQYF.

The sample holds many counts of this clonotype. The chain carries TRBV7-8 and TRBJ1-5, with D possibly TRBD1 on 5 matching bases. Trimming removed 5 bases from V and 0 bases from J, with 17 bases in between. The CDR3 runs to 17 residues. The V gene's germline CDR1 is SGHVS and CDR2 FQNEAQ. Here the CDR3 DNA reads TGTGCCAGCAGCGCCCCCAGGGACGTGTATAGCAATCAGCCCCAGCATTTT. Translating gives CASSAPRDVYSNQPQHF.

A note on this clonotype: The junction shows a germline mismatch at one end, possibly a read error. The gene calls are TRBV12-3 or TRBV12-4 and TRBJ2-5, with 13 positions matching TRBD2. The CDR3 is 16 amino acids. The DNA for the CDR3 is TGTACCAGCAGTCAACTAGCGGGAGGGCCGCGAGAGACCCAGTACTTC. Amino acid sequence: CTSSQLAGGPRETQYF.

The sample holds many counts of this clonotype. The chain employs TRBV29-1 and TRBJ2-7; a weak D match, TRBD2 (6 bases). The V end was cut by 4 bases, the J end by 0 bases, with 13 bases between. This CDR3 spans 14 amino acids. Looked up from germline, CDR1 is SQVTM and CDR2 is ANQGSEA. CDR3 loop: CSVATTSFSYEQYF. DNA of the CDR3: TGCAGCGTTGCAACGACTAGTTTCTCCTACGAGCAGTACTTC.

This clonotype occurred many times. This chain links TRBV24-1 with TRBJ2-3, with TRBD2 identical over 16 bases. Germline V lookup: CDR1 KGHDR, CDR2 SFDVKD. J gave up 0 bases and V 5 bases, and 7 bases lay outside the gene matches. The CDR3 is 19 residues long. This CDR3 reads CATSVPGLAGGRSTDTQYF. The CDR3 DNA sequence: TGTGCCACCAGTGTCCCGGGACTAGCGGGGGGGCGTAGCACAGATACGCAGTATTTT.

This clonotype was detected many times. For the CDR3, the DNA is TGTGCCAGCGGGGGACAGGGGGCTTATGAGCAGTACTTC. It yields the protein CASGGQGAYEQYF. The V call is TRBV2, the J call TRBJ2-7; the match to TRBD1 covers 12 bases. Germline V gene sequence: CDR1 SNHLY, CDR2 FYNNEI. With 8 bases clipped from V and 7 bases from J, the junction kept 6 bases outside the gene matches. This CDR3 comprises 13 residues.

This clonotype was seen ten or more times. The chain uses TRBV12-3 or TRBV12-4 and TRBJ1-1; the D gene is possibly TRBD1 (6 bases). The V end lost 2 bases, the J end lost 1 base, and 11 bases lay between the germline ends. This CDR3 comprises 15 residues. The CDR3: CASSLMGAWNTEAFF. The CDR3 DNA is TGTGCCAGCAGTTTAATGGGGGCCTGGAACACTGAAGCTTTCTTT.

Ten or more counts support this clonotype. This sequence joins TRBV5-6 and TRBJ2-3; no reliable D call. The CDR3 contains 15 residues. The V gene lost 3 bases and the J gene lost 0 bases, with 11 bases spanning the gap. Per the germline V gene, CDR1 is SGHDT and CDR2 is YYEEEE. CDR3 sequence reads: CASSSDLTSTDTQYF. In nucleotides, the CDR3 is TGTGCCAGCAGCTCCGACTTAACTAGCACAGATACGCAGTATTTT.

This clonotype was recorded a few times. V is TRBV20-1 and J is TRBJ1-1; unclear D gene. V shed 6 bases and J shed 4 bases, with 18 bases lying between them. Germline V gives CDR1 DFQATT, CDR2 SNEGSKA (reference sequence). The length of the CDR3 is 14 residues. The CDR3 reads CSALATIWSTEAFF. CDR3 nucleotides: TGCAGTGCGCTCGCTACGATATGGAGCACTGAAGCTTTCTTT.

This clonotype was detected a few times. One base away lies a much larger clone, so this may be a sequencing read error. The chain couples TRBV25-1 to TRBJ1-1, with unresolved D. V lost 1 base and J 0 bases, leaving 3 bases between the germline ends. CDR3 length equals 13 residues. Germline V CDR1 and CDR2: MGHDK, SYGVNS. The CDR3 coding sequence is TGTGCCAGCAGTGAATGGTTGAACACTGAAGCTTTCTTT. This gives the protein CASSEWLNTEAFF.

This clonotype was picked up many times. This chain connects TRBV9 to TRBJ2-1; D possibly uses TRBD1 or TRBD2 (6 bases each). V was pared by 4 bases and J by 10 bases, with 21 bases between. Germline CDR1 and CDR2: SGDLS and YYNGEE. The CDR3 covers 15 residues. DNA for the CDR3: TGTGCCAGCAGCCTGGGGGGCGGGAAAGATCAGGAGCAGTTCTTC. This translates into CASSLGGGKDQEQFF.

This clonotype was seen at least ten times. The chain has TRBV15 and TRBJ2-5; 16 bases match TRBD2. The CDR3 is 17 amino acids. V trimming: 5 bases; J trimming: 5 bases; junction bases outside the gene matches: 8. Germline CDR1 LNHNV, CDR2 YYDKDF (reference sequence). The CDR3 DNA reads as TGTGCCACCAGCCCCGGGACTAGCGGGGGGGCCGGGGAGACCCAGTACTTC. This sequence encodes CATSPGTSGGAGETQYF.

The V call is TRBV10-3, the J call TRBJ1-5; D gene uncertain. Germline V CDR1 and CDR2: ENHRY, SYGVKD. The CDR3 runs 12 residues. V was cut by 0 bases and J by 6 bases, with 3 bases left in between. The CDR3 protein is CAISESSQPQHF. DNA for the CDR3: TGTGCCATCAGTGAGTCGAGTCAGCCCCAGCATTTT.

Many counts were recorded for this clonotype. V usage is TRBV30 and J usage is TRBJ1-3; no reliable D call. Germline CDR1 is GTSNPN and CDR2 is SVGIG (reference sequence). Trimming took off 3 bases at V and 0 bases at J, with 3 bases between the two ends. The CDR3 runs 12 residues. CDR3 amino acids: CAWRGSGNTIYF. In nucleotides, the CDR3 is TGTGCCTGGAGAGGCTCTGGAAACACCATATATTTT.

The chain has TRBV3-1 and TRBJ1-4, with 9 bases that match TRBD1. This CDR3 has 16 amino acids. CDR1 and CDR2 (germline): LGHDT, YNNKEL (reference sequence). The J segment lost 1 base and the V segment lost 3 bases, leaving 3 bases of the junction unmatched. CDR3 sequence: CASSQKGQGTNEKLFF. The CDR3 DNA sequence: TGTGCCAGCAGCCAGAAGGGACAGGGAACTAATGAAAAACTGTTTTTT.